A single sample gave rise to the 12 T cell receptor beta chains below, sequenced in a study of shared clonotypes between healthy human individuals. Here immunoSEQ multiplex PCR was the method, and the copy in TCRdb shows in-frame clones only, minus some. Altogether around 430,000 clones are present, roughly 83% being singletons, with the ten largest covering approximately 13%. The specimen was PBMCs. Receptors originate from a woman between 40 and 50 years old in good health. Some clones in this sample may be carry-over from other donors' samples.

This chain joins TRBV5-8 and TRBJ1-4; D is possibly TRBD1 (5 bases). This CDR3 has 15 residues. The V end lost 6 bases, the J end lost 8 bases, and 20 bases lay between the germline ends. The germline CDR1 and CDR2 sequences are SGHTS and YDEGEE. The CDR3: CASTRRGLLWEKLFF. The CDR3, as DNA: TGTGCCAGCACCCGGAGGGGTCTTCTGTGGGAAAAACTGTTTTTT.

This clone was observed a handful of times. This chain links TRBV2 with TRBJ1-2; TRBD1 matches 7 bases. CDR1 SNHLY and CDR2 FYNNEI come from the germline V gene. The J segment lost 2 bases and the V segment lost 6 bases, leaving 3 bases of the junction unmatched. The CDR3 totals 13 residues. CDR3: CASRKTGNYGYTF. CDR3 nucleotides: TGTGCCAGCAGGAAGACAGGGAACTATGGCTACACCTTC. Complete variable domain (other parts from reference TRBV2 and TRBJ1-2): EPEVTQTPSHQVTQMGQEVILRCVPISNHLYFYWYRQILGQKVEFLVSFYNNEISEKSEIFDDQFSVERPDGSNFTLKIRSTKLEDSAMYFCASRKTGNYGYTFGSGTRLTVV.

The V and J genes are TRBV13 and TRBJ2-5, with TRBD1 matching over 7 bases. Germline V gene sequence: CDR1 PRHDT, CDR2 FYEKMQ (reference sequence). V was clipped by 4 bases and J by 5 bases; unmatched bases: 7. This CDR3 is built from 14 residues. The CDR3 region is CASSSDRKEETQYF. The CDR3 nucleotides read TGTGCCAGCAGCTCGGACAGGAAGGAGGAGACCCAGTACTTC.

The genes are TRBV15 and TRBJ2-1, with 10 bases fitting TRBD2. Germline V CDR1 and CDR2: LNHNV, YYDKDF (reference sequence). Germline trimming cut 3 bases from V and 5 bases from J; bases unmatched to any gene: 4. The length of the CDR3 is 15 residues. Written as DNA, the CDR3 is TGTGCCACCAGCAGGGGACTAGCGAATGACAATGAGCAGTTCTTC. The encoded protein is CATSRGLANDNEQFF. The variable domain in full, completed from reference TRBV15 and TRBJ2-1, reads DAMVIQNPRYQVTQFGKPVTLSCSQTLNHNVMYWYQQKSSQAPKLLFHYYDKDFNNEADTPDNFQSRRPNTSFCFLDIRSPGLGDTAMYLCATSRGLANDNEQFFGPGTRLTVL.

V gene TRBV18 combines with J gene TRBJ2-7; 10 bases fit TRBD1. This CDR3 contains 15 residues. Germline CDR1 KGHSH, CDR2 LQKENI. The V segment lost 6 bases and the J segment 2 bases; nucleotides outside the gene matches: 7. For the CDR3, the DNA is TGTGCCAGCTCTACTTCCGGGACAGGGGCCTACGAGCAGTACTTC. This encodes CASSTSGTGAYEQYF.

This chain connects TRBV2 to TRBJ2-3, with D perhaps assigned TRBD1 or TRBD2 (5 bases each). The germline V gene has CDR1 SNHLY and CDR2 FYNNEI. The V and J ends lost 7 bases and 6 bases respectively, with 8 bases between them. This CDR3 region has 11 residues. CDR3 amino acids: CASMWGDTQYF. Here the CDR3 DNA reads TGTGCCAGCATGTGGGGGGATACGCAGTATTTT.

The chain couples TRBV5-1 to TRBJ2-7, with TRBD1 matching over 9 bases. J lost 4 bases, V lost 4 bases, and 6 bases had no gene match. CDR3 length: 14 amino acids. Germline assignment: CDR1 SGHRS and CDR2 YFSETQ. The CDR3 sequence: CASSTLQGAYEQYF. Here the CDR3 DNA reads TGCGCCAGCAGCACCCTACAGGGGGCTTACGAGCAGTACTTC.

The chain recombines TRBV18 with TRBJ2-3; D remains ambiguous. Deletions cut 1 base from V and 4 bases from J, with 9 bases between. This CDR3 region has 14 residues. Germline lookup yields CDR1 KGHSH and CDR2 LQKENI. The CDR3 DNA is TGTGCCAGCTCACCACTCACGGATTCAGATACGCAGTATTTT. It specifies CASSPLTDSDTQYF.

This clone was seen only a few times. The rearrangement uses TRBV18 and TRBJ2-1; 8 nucleotides align to TRBD1. CDR1 KGHSH and CDR2 LQKENI come from the germline V gene. This CDR3 contains 15 residues. The V segment lost 0 bases and the J segment 5 bases; nucleotides outside the gene matches: 3. CDR3 DNA: TGTGCCAGCTCACCACCGACAGGGGCGGACAATGAGCAGTTCTTC. Translating gives CASSPPTGADNEQFF.

The V call is TRBV7-9, the J call TRBJ1-2, with 7 positions matching TRBD1. The CDR3 has 12 amino acids. V lost 11 bases, J lost 0 bases, and 3 bases stayed unmatched. CDR1 is SEHNR, CDR2 FQNEAQ, per germline (reference sequence). The DNA of the CDR3 is TGTGCCTTCGGACAGGCTAACTATGGCTACACCTTC. It encodes CAFGQANYGYTF.

This clone was counted only a few times. This rearrangement joins TRBV28 to TRBJ2-5; maybe TRBD2 (5 bases). Germline V gives CDR1 MDHEN, CDR2 SYDVKM. The CDR3 has 13 residues. V gave up 8 bases and J gave up 7 bases, with 17 bases separating them. The CDR3 spells CASARAAPGTQYF. The DNA for the CDR3 is TGTGCCAGCGCGCGAGCGGCCCCAGGGACCCAGTACTTC.

This sequence joins TRBV7-2 and TRBJ1-5; D is possibly TRBD1 (5 bases). V shed 1 base and J shed 2 bases, with 12 bases lying between them. Germline values: CDR1 SGHTA, CDR2 FQGNSA. The CDR3 totals 16 residues. The CDR3 is CASSLERGAGNQPQHF. The CDR3 DNA sequence: TGTGCCAGCAGCTTAGAAAGGGGCGCAGGCAATCAGCCCCAGCATTTT.